This passage covers 12 T cell receptor beta chains from one sample sequenced in a study of shared T cell receptors in the human thymus. Measured with immunoSEQ multiplex PCR; TCRdb has only the in-frame clones, and not every one. The top ten clones hold 0.0095% to 0.011% of a sample with 500,000 to 750,000 clones, over 75% of them seen once. Another study also made use of these data, one on human thymus T cells.

Sequenced input: thymocytes. These receptor sequences come from a boy under two years old with a congenital heart defect.

This chain connects TRBV4-3 to TRBJ1-1, with a possible D match to TRBD1 (6 bases). Germline CDR1 LGHNA, CDR2 YSLEER. V lost 4 bases and J lost 4, with 13 bases in between. This CDR3 region has 14 residues. CDR3 sequence reads: CASSRGDNRTEAFF. The CDR3 DNA sequence: TGCGCCAGCAGCCGTGGGGACAATCGCACTGAAGCTTTCTTT.

The gene calls are TRBV11-2 and TRBJ2-3, with 11 nucleotides matching TRBD1. V lost 0 bases to trimming and J lost 8 bases; unmatched junction nucleotides: 10. The CDR3 covers 17 residues. Per germline, CDR1 SGHAT and CDR2 FQNNGV. The DNA for the CDR3 is TGTGCCAGCAGCTTAGATCCCAGGGACAGGGGGAGGGGTACGCAGTATTTT. It codes for CASSLDPRDRGRGTQYF.

This chain uses TRBV5-1 with TRBJ1-2; 7 bases align to TRBD1. The germline gives CDR1 SGHRS, CDR2 YFSETQ. The CDR3 covers 15 residues. V gave up 1 base and J gave up 2 bases; unmatched junction bases: 5. The CDR3 nucleotides are TGCGCCAGCAGCTTGAGACAGGGAATCAACTATGGCTACACCTTC. It specifies CASSLRQGINYGYTF.

This chain joins TRBV21-1 and TRBJ2-3; the DNA was not used to check the table's D call, TRBD2. TRBV21-1 is a pseudogene locus. The CDR3 covers 17 residues. The CDR3 DNA reads as TGTGCCAGCAGCAAAGTTTCCCTAGAGCTTAGCACAGATACGCAGTATTTT. Amino acid sequence: CASSKVSLELSTDTQYF.

V gene TRBV11-3 combines with J gene TRBJ2-7; TRBD2 agrees at 10 bases. The V segment lost 5 bases and the J segment 3 bases; nucleotides outside the gene matches: 7. Looked up from germline, CDR1 is SGHNT and CDR2 is YENEEA. The CDR3 sequence is 15 residues long. The CDR3 DNA reads as TGTGCCAGCAGCCCCGGGACTAGCGAGCTCTACGAGCAGTACTTC. This encodes CASSPGTSELYEQYF.

CDR3 bases: TGTGCCAGCAGTGAAGTTGATGGCACTAATGAAAAACTGTTTTTT. Protein sequence: CASSEVDGTNEKLFF. The chain joins TRBV6-1 to TRBJ1-4; D not resolved. This CDR3 spans 15 amino acids. Trimming stripped 1 base from V and 2 bases from J, with 8 bases between. Looked up from germline, CDR1 is MNHNS and CDR2 is SASEGT.

The chain joins TRBV19 to TRBJ2-3, with 13 bases matching TRBD2. The CDR3 has 18 residues. From germline, CDR1 is LNHDA and CDR2 SQIVND (reference sequence). V shed 6 bases and J 6 bases; nucleotides not matched to a gene: 15. CDR3 nucleotides: TGTGCCAGTAGCCTACCTCCTGGACTAGCGGGAGTGCAGGATACGCAGTATTTT. Amino acids: CASSLPPGLAGVQDTQYF.

V usage is TRBV19 and J usage is TRBJ2-1; 10 bases align to TRBD2. Trimming took 4 bases from V and 10 from J; bases not matched to a gene: 7. The CDR3 covers 14 residues. Germline-derived CDR1 and CDR2 are LNHDA and SQIVND (reference sequence). The DNA of the CDR3 is TGTGCCAGTAGTACTCTTCCGGGACTAGCGGAGCAGTTCTTC. Translation: CASSTLPGLAEQFF.

The rearrangement joins TRBV4-1 to TRBJ1-4, with D possibly matching TRBD1 (6 bases). This CDR3 has 17 amino acids. Trimming took off 0 bases at V and 4 bases at J, with 15 bases between the two ends. Per the germline V gene, CDR1 is MGHRA and CDR2 is YSYEKL. The CDR3 here is CASSQDRGRGVNEKLFF. CDR3 DNA: TGCGCCAGCAGCCAAGATAGGGGCAGGGGCGTTAATGAAAAACTGTTTTTT.

This clone was seen just once. This chain links TRBV6-5 with TRBJ1-1; TRBD1 is a possible D gene (6 bases). V lost 8 bases to trimming and J lost 3 bases, with 19 bases between them. The CDR3 has 15 residues. The germline V gene encodes CDR1 MNHEY and CDR2 SVGAGI. The CDR3 loop reads CASGESEGGDTEAFF. The CDR3 DNA reads as TGTGCCAGCGGCGAATCGGAAGGGGGGGACACTGAAGCTTTCTTT.

This clone was seen a handful of times. The gene calls are TRBV30 and TRBJ2-5; weak D call: TRBD2 (6 bases). Trimming took off 4 bases at V and 5 bases at J, with 17 bases between the two ends. The CDR3 is 14 residues long. Per the germline V gene, CDR1 is GTSNPN and CDR2 is SVGIG (reference sequence). The CDR3 spells CAWKATRDPETQYF. For the CDR3, the DNA is TGTGCCTGGAAGGCGACTAGGGACCCCGAGACCCAGTACTTC.

This sequence joins TRBV6-6 and TRBJ2-3; D perhaps matches TRBD1 (6 bases). Germline CDR1 reads MNHNY; CDR2 reads SVGAGI (reference sequence). V was trimmed by 6 bases and J by 0 bases, leaving 16 bases between them. The CDR3 covers 16 residues. CDR3 coding DNA: TGTGCCAGCAGCCGGGACAAAAGTATGAGCACAGATACGCAGTATTTT. Protein product: CASSRDKSMSTDTQYF.